Presented here are 8 T cell receptor beta chains from one specimen sequenced in a study of CD8 T cells in ankylosing spondylitis. No antigen has been identified for these receptors. The study, taken as a whole, reports: For ankylosing spondylitis blood, a TCR beta motif of about eight highly homologous variants appeared characteristic.

MiXCR, applied by TCRdb to the 5' RACE reads, yields one record per CDR3 protein. The sample records under 550,000 distinct CDR3 sequences, 25% to 30% being singletons. The sample comprised blood, either unsorted or a sorted T cell fraction (not recorded which). The receptors stem from a male donor with ankylosing spondylitis.

The CDR3 protein is CASSSQGSSYNEQFF. CDR3 in DNA: TGTGCCAGCAGCTCACAAGGGAGCTCCTACAATGAGCAGTTCTTC. This chain uses TRBV3-1 with TRBJ2-1; weak D call: TRBD2 (5 bases). Germline V gene data show CDR1 as LGHDT and CDR2 as YNNKEL (reference sequence). The CDR3 totals 15 residues. Trimming took off 5 bases at V and 0 bases at J, with 11 bases between the two ends.

Only a few counts were recorded for this clonotype. This sequence joins TRBV29-1 and TRBJ1-1; 9 bases are a match to TRBD1. Germline V CDR1 and CDR2: SQVTM, ANQGSEA. The CDR3 totals 14 residues. J gave up 10 bases and V 2 bases, and 11 bases lay outside the gene matches. CDR3 sequence reads: CSVETGTGLVRAFF. CDR3 DNA: TGCAGCGTTGAAACCGGGACAGGGCTGGTGAGAGCTTTCTTT.

The rearrangement links TRBV7-6 to TRBJ1-3, with D unresolved. The CDR3 runs 17 residues. Germline values: CDR1 SGHVS, CDR2 FNYEAQ. Between the trimmed V and J ends, which lost 0 bases and 0 bases, there was a span of 12 bases. The CDR3 here is CASSLAGRGNSGNTIYF. The DNA of the CDR3 is TGTGCCAGCAGCTTAGCGGGCCGGGGAAACTCTGGAAACACCATATATTTT. Combining the CDR3 with reference TRBV7-6 and TRBJ1-3 gives the whole variable domain GAGVSQSPRYKVTKRGQDVALRCDPISGHVSLYWYRQALGQGPEFLTYFNYEAQQDKSGLPNDRFSAERPEGSISTLTIQRTEQRDSAMYRCASSLAGRGNSGNTIYFGEGSWLTVV.

For the CDR3, the DNA is TGCAGTGCTAGACTCCCGGGACAGGGCCATCAGCCCCAGCATTTT. Translating it yields CSARLPGQGHQPQHF. V usage is TRBV20-1 and J usage is TRBJ1-5, with 9 positions matching TRBD1. V was clipped by 2 bases and J by 5 bases; unmatched bases: 7. The CDR3 has 15 amino acids. Germline V gene data show CDR1 as DFQATT and CDR2 as SNEGSKA (reference sequence).

The chain recombines TRBV7-6 with TRBJ2-1, with D perhaps TRBD1 or TRBD2 (6 bases each). V was trimmed by 5 bases and J by 1 base, leaving 15 bases between them. The germline gives CDR1 SGHVS, CDR2 FNYEAQ. The CDR3 runs to 16 residues. The CDR3 reads CASSALGGLSYNEQFF. In DNA, the CDR3 is TGTGCCAGCAGCGCCCTTGGGGGGCTGTCCTACAATGAGCAGTTCTTC.

The chain uses TRBV9 and TRBJ1-1; D is unresolved. This CDR3 is built from 13 residues. The ends were cut back, 0 bases at V and 4 bases at J, with 7 bases in the middle. Per germline, CDR1 SGDLS and CDR2 YYNGEE. CDR3 nucleotides: TGTGCCAGCAGCGTAGATCGGGGCACTGAAGCTTTCTTT. Its translation is CASSVDRGTEAFF.

The V gene is TRBV5-1, the J gene TRBJ1-1, with 7 bases matching TRBD1. Losses at the gene ends were 7 bases for V and 6 bases for J; bases not matched to a gene: 15. There are 15 residues in the CDR3. Per the germline V gene, CDR1 is SGHRS and CDR2 is YFSETQ. CDR3 sequence: CASQLGFTQGAEAFF. The CDR3 bases are TGCGCCAGCCAATTGGGGTTCACCCAGGGGGCTGAAGCTTTCTTT.

This clonotype was recorded a few times. The rearrangement links TRBV29-1 to TRBJ1-1; D gene ambiguous. Germline assignment: CDR1 SQVTM and CDR2 ANQGSEA. This CDR3 spans 10 amino acids. V lost 6 bases, J lost 6 bases, and 8 bases lay in between. CDR3 DNA sequence: TGCAGCGTGGCAGAGGCTGAAGCTTTCTTT. This sequence encodes CSVAEAEAFF.